The source of this TCR beta chain is a study of cytomegalovirus exposure and HLA in healthy donors (dated by TCRdb to the late 2010s). Regarding the research as a whole: According to a later analysis, the 120 or so validation repertoires were produced on the same platform as the approximately 620 repertoires of the first cohort. A separate validation cohort of approximately 120 different subjects was used in addition to the roughly 700-subject first cohort. To predict cytomegalovirus infection status, the study brought together high-throughput TCR immunosequencing, statistical association of individual TCRs with disease status, and machine learning. The study aimed to test whether signatures of past pathogen exposure could be identified by cataloging public T cell receptors. Study-wide findings and limitations: According to the authors, the approach could potentially be generalized to other disease states and immunological phenotypes. The study listed 164 TCR beta chains as associated with cytomegalovirus. Cytomegalovirus status was reported to be diagnosed by the classifier with high specificity and sensitivity in both the original and validation cohorts. A few of the identified cytomegalovirus-associated TCR beta chains were confirmed in vitro to be specific for cytomegalovirus antigens. A later analysis had no HLA typing for the validation cohort, so co-occurrence there was scored across all 110 or so repertoires. Subsequent analysis determined that TCRs grouped into clusters in the first cohort also showed a tendency toward co-occurrence across the roughly 120 validation repertoires, and 94% of cluster scores exceeded 0. Most TCR sequences were seen in very few donors, while some public TCRs were found in many individuals.

Turning to this clone: The antigen it recognizes is unknown. Per-base quality was not reported, and no clone a single base away is much larger than it.

The germline V gene encodes CDR1 MRHNA and CDR2 SNTAGT. The CDR3 has 13 amino acids, counting the end cysteine and phenylalanine. CDR3 DNA is the only sequence kept; it has 39 bases, read in frame from the first base. The V end loses 0 bases and the J end loses 4 bases, and a stretch of 6 bases separates them. The library was built by means of the immunoSEQ multiplex PCR assay. The published analysis was carried out like this. A statistical classification framework was built to diagnose cytomegalovirus status from the catalog of TCR beta chain sequences. Drawn from immuneACCESS, this table holds only the in-frame rearrangements with V and J called that TCRdb kept. Clones are partly lost; checked studies trace under half to an unresolved V gene and leave the rest unexplained. Clone size and the V and J calls come from that table; the DNA yielded D and trimming. The sample includes 150,000 to 200,000 clones, with about 86% observed a single time. The leading ten clones occupy roughly 6% of the sample.

The donors belonged to the validation cohort of approximately 130 subjects, which was separate from the roughly 700-subject first cohort. Sample: PBMCs. The sequence links TRBV6-4 to TRBJ2-5, with no confident D gene call. This sequence originates from a woman aged 25-40 years in good health and CMV-seronegative. The CDR3 has the sequence CASSDSLGETQYF. Read as DNA, the sequence is TGTGCCAGCAGTGACTCCTTGGGAGAGACCCAGTACTTC.